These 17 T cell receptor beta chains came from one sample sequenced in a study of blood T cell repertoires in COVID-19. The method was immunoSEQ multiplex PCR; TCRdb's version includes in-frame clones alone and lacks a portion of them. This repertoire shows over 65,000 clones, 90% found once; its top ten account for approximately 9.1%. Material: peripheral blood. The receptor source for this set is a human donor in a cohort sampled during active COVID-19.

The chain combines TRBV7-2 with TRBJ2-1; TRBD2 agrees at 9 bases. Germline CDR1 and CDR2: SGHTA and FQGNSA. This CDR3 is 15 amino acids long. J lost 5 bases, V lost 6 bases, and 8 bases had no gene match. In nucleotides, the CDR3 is TGTGCCAGCAGTTTCCCTTCTAGCGGGAACAATGAGCAGTTCTTC. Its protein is CASSFPSSGNNEQFF.

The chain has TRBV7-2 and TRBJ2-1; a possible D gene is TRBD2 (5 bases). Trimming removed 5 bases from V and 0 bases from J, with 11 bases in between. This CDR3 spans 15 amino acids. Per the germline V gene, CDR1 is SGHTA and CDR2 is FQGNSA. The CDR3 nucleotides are TGTGCCAGCAGCGAGGACTCGGGCTCCTACAATGAGCAGTTCTTC. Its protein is CASSEDSGSYNEQFF. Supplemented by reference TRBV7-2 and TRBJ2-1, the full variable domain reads GAGVSQSPSNKVTEKGKDVELRCDPISGHTALYWYRQSLGQGLEFLIYFQGNSAPDKSGLPSDRFSAERTGGSVSTLTIQRTQQEDSAVYLCASSEDSGSYNEQFFGPGTRLTVL.

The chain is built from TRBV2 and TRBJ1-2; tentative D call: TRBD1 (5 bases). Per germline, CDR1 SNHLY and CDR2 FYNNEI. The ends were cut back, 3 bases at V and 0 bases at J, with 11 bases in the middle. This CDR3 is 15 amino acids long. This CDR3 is CASSDGQRANYGYTF. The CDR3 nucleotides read TGTGCCAGCAGTGACGGACAAAGAGCTAACTATGGCTACACCTTC.

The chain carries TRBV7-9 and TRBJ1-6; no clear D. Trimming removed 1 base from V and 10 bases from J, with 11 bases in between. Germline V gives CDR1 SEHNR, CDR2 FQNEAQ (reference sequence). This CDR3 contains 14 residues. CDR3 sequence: CASSLGQDSSPLHF. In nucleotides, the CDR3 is TGTGCCAGCAGCTTAGGCCAGGACTCCTCACCCCTCCACTTT.

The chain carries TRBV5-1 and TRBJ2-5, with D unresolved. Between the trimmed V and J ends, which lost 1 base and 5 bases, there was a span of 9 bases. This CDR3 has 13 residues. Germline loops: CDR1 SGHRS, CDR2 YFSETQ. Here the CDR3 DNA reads TGCGCCAGCAGCTTGTCCCAGAGGGAGACCCAGTACTTC. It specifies CASSLSQRETQYF.

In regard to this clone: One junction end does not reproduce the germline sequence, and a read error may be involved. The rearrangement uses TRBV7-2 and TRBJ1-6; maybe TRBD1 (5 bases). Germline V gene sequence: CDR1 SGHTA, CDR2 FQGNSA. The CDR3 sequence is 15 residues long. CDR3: CASSPDRSSNSPLHF. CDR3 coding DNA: TGTGCCAGCAGCCCCGACAGATCCTCTAATTCACCCCTCCACTTT.

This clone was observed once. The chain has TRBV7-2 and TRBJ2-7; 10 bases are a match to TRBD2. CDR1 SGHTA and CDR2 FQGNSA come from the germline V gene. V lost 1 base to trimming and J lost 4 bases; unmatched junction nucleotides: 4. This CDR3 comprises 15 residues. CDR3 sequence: CASSLGQREGYEQYF. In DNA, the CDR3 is TGTGCCAGCAGCTTAGGGCAGCGGGAGGGGTACGAGCAGTACTTC.

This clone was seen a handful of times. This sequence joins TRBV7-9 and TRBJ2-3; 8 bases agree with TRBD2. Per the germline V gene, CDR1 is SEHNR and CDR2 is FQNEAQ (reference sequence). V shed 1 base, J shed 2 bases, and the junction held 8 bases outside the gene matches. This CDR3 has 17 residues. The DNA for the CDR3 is TGTGCCAGCAGCTTAGATATAGCGGGGAGGTACACAGATACGCAGTATTTT. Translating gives CASSLDIAGRYTDTQYF.

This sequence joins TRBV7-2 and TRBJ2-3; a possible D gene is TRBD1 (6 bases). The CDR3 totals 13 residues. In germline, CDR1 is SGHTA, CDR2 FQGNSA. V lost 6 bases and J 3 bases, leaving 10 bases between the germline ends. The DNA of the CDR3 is TGTGCCAGCAGGGACAGCCCAACAGATACGCAGTATTTT. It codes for CASRDSPTDTQYF.

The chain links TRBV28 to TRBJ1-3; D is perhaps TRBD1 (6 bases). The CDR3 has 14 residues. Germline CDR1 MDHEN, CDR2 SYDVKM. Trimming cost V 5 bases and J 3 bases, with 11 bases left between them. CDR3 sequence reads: CASSTGSNGNTIYF. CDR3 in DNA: TGTGCCAGCAGTACAGGGAGTAATGGAAACACCATATATTTT.

The CDR3 bases are TGCGCCAGCAGCTATGGGCCTCTTCCCTACGAGCAGTACTTC. Protein sequence: CASSYGPLPYEQYF. This rearrangement joins TRBV5-1 to TRBJ2-7; D not certain. The CDR3 runs 14 residues. Per the germline V gene, CDR1 is SGHRS and CDR2 is YFSETQ. Trimming shortened V by 3 bases and J by 2 bases, and 12 bases separated the two germline ends.

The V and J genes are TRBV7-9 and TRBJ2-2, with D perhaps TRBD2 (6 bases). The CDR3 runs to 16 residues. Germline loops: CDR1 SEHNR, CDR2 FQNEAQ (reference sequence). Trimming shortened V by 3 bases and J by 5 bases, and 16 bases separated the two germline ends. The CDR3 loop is CASSLLGGIETGELFF. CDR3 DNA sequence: TGTGCCAGCAGCTTGCTCGGGGGTATTGAGACCGGGGAGCTGTTTTTT.

As DNA, the CDR3 is TGCGCCAGCAGCTTGGGTGCCAGGCGAAGTTCTGGCTACACCTTC. This sequence encodes CASSLGARRSSGYTF. V and J are TRBV5-1 and TRBJ1-2; D is ambiguous. The CDR3 covers 15 residues. Per germline, CDR1 SGHRS and CDR2 YFSETQ. The V end lost 0 bases, the J end lost 7 bases, and 16 bases lay between the germline ends.

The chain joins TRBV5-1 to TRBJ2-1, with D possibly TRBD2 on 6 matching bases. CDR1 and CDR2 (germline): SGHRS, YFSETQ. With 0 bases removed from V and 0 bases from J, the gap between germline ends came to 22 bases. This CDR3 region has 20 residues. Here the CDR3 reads CASSLAPTLGRGSSYNEQFF. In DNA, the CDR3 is TGCGCCAGCAGCTTGGCCCCCACACTGGGGCGGGGTAGCTCCTACAATGAGCAGTTCTTC.

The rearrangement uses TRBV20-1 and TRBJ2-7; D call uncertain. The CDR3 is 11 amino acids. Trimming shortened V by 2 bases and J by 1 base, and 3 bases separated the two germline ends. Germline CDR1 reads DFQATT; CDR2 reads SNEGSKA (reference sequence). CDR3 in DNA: TGCAGTGCTAGACAGTCCTACGAGCAGTACTTC. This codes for CSARQSYEQYF.

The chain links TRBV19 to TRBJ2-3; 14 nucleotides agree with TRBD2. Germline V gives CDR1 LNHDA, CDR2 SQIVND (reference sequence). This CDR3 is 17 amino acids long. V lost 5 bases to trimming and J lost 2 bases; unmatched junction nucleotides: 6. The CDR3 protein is CASSSRTSGRYTDTQYF. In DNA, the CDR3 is TGTGCCAGTAGTTCCCGGACTAGCGGGAGGTACACAGATACGCAGTATTTT.

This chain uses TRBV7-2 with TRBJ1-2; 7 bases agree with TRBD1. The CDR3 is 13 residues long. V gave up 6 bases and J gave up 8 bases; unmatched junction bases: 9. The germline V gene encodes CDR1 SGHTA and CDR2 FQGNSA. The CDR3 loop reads CASSRQGYKGYTF. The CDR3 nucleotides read TGTGCCAGCAGTCGACAGGGATATAAAGGCTACACCTTC.